These 5 T cell receptor beta chains originate from one sample sequenced in a study of OX40 agonist ivuxolimab in advanced cancers. Produced via immunoSEQ multiplex PCR; TCRdb's table is partial and in-frame only. This sample has 30,000 to 45,000 clones, with 80% to 90% found just once. Specimen: CD4+ or CD8+ T cells sorted from blood, collected in a trial of the OX40 agonist ivuxolimab. All receptors derive from an adult with an advanced solid tumor such as melanoma, head and neck, liver or kidney cancer.

The chain recombines TRBV5-1 with TRBJ2-7, with TRBD1 matching 7 bases. Unmatched junction bases numbered 5, after V lost 3 bases and J lost 2 bases. Per the germline V gene, CDR1 is SGHRS and CDR2 is YFSETQ. This CDR3 region has 14 residues. CDR3 sequence (DNA): TGCGCCAGCAGCTCAATGACAGGGACCTACGAGCAGTACTTC. This sequence encodes CASSSMTGTYEQYF. Based on the CDR3 plus reference TRBV5-1 and TRBJ2-7, the full variable domain is KAGVTQTPRYLIKTRGQQVTLSCSPISGHRSVSWYQQTPGQGLQFLFEYFSETQRNKGNFPGRFSGRQFSNSRSEMNVSTLELGDSALYLCASSSMTGTYEQYFGPGTRLTVT.

J is TRBJ2-3 and V is TRBV11-3; 8 nucleotides line up with TRBD2. V shed 8 bases, J shed 1 base, and the junction held 2 bases outside the gene matches. Looked up from germline, CDR1 is SGHNT and CDR2 is YENEEA. The CDR3 runs to 13 residues. The CDR3 nucleotides are TGTGCCAGCCAAGCGGGGGGCACAGATACGCAGTATTTT. This translates into CASQAGGTDTQYF.

The rearrangement uses TRBV19 and TRBJ2-3; 8 bases are shared with TRBD1. This CDR3 has 14 amino acids. The junction had 8 bases not matched to a gene; V was cut back by 6 bases and J by 6 bases. The germline CDR1 and CDR2 sequences are LNHDA and SQIVND (reference sequence). Here the CDR3 DNA reads TGTGCCAGTAGACGGACAGGGCCAACGGATACGCAGTATTTT. It is translated as CASRRTGPTDTQYF.

The table lists this clone with a few counts. The J gene is TRBJ1-2, the V gene TRBV10-3; TRBD1 might be the D (5 bases). V gave up 10 bases and J gave up 0 bases, with 15 bases separating them. The germline V gene has CDR1 ENHRY and CDR2 SYGVKD. This CDR3 is 14 amino acids long. This CDR3 reads CATHGTGTNYGYTF. Here the CDR3 DNA reads TGTGCCACCCACGGGACGGGAACTAACTATGGCTACACCTTC.

The CDR3 nucleotides read TGTGCCTGGGTCAGCGGGGGGTATGATGAGCAGTTCTTC. Encoded protein: CAWVSGGYDEQFF. The V call is TRBV30, the J call TRBJ2-1; 9 bases match TRBD2. The CDR3 has 13 residues. CDR1 GTSNPN and CDR2 SVGIG come from the germline V gene (reference sequence). J was trimmed by 8 bases and V by 5 bases; bases with no gene match: 7. Full variable domain (missing parts from reference TRBV30 and TRBJ2-1): SQTIHQWPATLVQPVGSPLSLECTVEGTSNPNLYWYRQAAGRGLQLLFYSVGIGQISSEVPQNLSASRPQDRQFILSSKKLLLSDSGFYLCAWVSGGYDEQFFGPGTRLTVL.